A selection of T cell receptor beta chains follows, all from one sample in a study of T cells in Graves' hyperthyroidism and ophthalmopathy. TCRdb re-called the multiplex PCR reads with MiXCR, one entry per CDR3 protein. Of under 350,000 distinct CDR3 sequences listed, roughly an eighth are singletons. The sequenced material came from blood. The receptors originated from a woman between 40 and 50 years old with Graves' hyperthyroidism. The CDR3 runs from the conserved cysteine through the conserved F or W.

j_call v_call cdr3_aa
TRBJ2-5 TRBV11-3 CASSMGLAGASEETQYF
TRBJ2-1 TRBV18 CASSPPARARNEQFF
TRBJ2-5 TRBV11-1 CASRTSGSEETQYF
TRBJ1-1 TRBV2 CASGGFRNTEAFF
TRBJ2-3 TRBV20-1 CSARDEGVSTDTRYF
TRBJ2-1 TRBV29-1 CSVYGTVGASGYNEQFF
TRBJ2-1 TRBV5-6 CASSGGEQFF
TRBJ2-5 TRBV5-6 CASSLTSETQYF
TRBJ1-6 TRBV11-2 CASSLAATNSPLHF
TRBJ1-1 TRBV2 CASSVKGENTEAFF
TRBJ2-4 TRBV30 CAWSPGQENIQYF
TRBJ2-5 TRBV25-1 CASSEFEETQYF
TRBJ2-7 TRBV27 CASSLRVPTAYEQYF
TRBJ1-4 TRBV2 CASRTSGANEKLFF
TRBJ2-7 TRBV6-1 CASRPGQAREQYF
TRBJ1-2 TRBV7-9 CASSFSRAEGYTF
TRBJ2-5 TRBV28 CASSFFLGETQYF
TRBJ2-1 TRBV30 CAWSVGSYEQFF
TRBJ1-5 TRBV28 CASSLATNQPQHF
TRBJ2-1 TRBV19 CASSIWGGNPYNEQFF
TRBJ2-3 TRBV11-2 CASSSPLTDTQYF
TRBJ1-2 TRBV20-1 CSARPTGFNYGYTF
TRBJ2-1 TRBV28 CASSSPMGNNEQFF
TRBJ2-2 TRBV11-2 CASSLGRKFF
TRBJ2-1 TRBV7-9 CASSLFGQSSYNEQFF
TRBJ2-3 TRBV2 CASSNPGRGTDTQYF
TRBJ2-7 TRBV20-1 CSANWAGRGGRSEQYF
TRBJ1-5 TRBV6-1 CASRWGQGPNQPQHF
TRBJ2-3 TRBV7-9 CASTAMGGTDTQYF
TRBJ2-7 TRBV6-1 CASRNNYEQYF
TRBJ2-1 TRBV20-1 CSARGLREGINEQFF
TRBJ1-3 TRBV9 CASSAEDRLLSGNTIYF
TRBJ1-2 TRBV2 CASERTANYGYTF
TRBJ2-2 TRBV24-1 CATTDEGGGELFF
TRBJ2-1 TRBV19 CASRVGLAGGWQFF
TRBJ2-5 TRBV20-1 CSASPDQLAGAEETQYF
TRBJ2-6 TRBV20-1 CSARLLRDRVFSGANVLTF
TRBJ1-4 TRBV14 CASSPFPPGEKLFF
TRBJ2-7 TRBV5-1 CASSIGLVAYEQYF
TRBJ1-3 TRBV27 CASRGTAGNTIYF
TRBJ2-5 TRBV20-1 CSASREMETQYF
TRBJ2-7 TRBV11-2 CASSLSFNEQYF
TRBJ1-1 TRBV6-5 CASSYSSRRNTEAFF
TRBJ2-1 TRBV2 CASSARQGSYNEQFF
TRBJ2-7 TRBV4-2 CASSPREGGYEQYF
TRBJ1-5 TRBV6-1 CASSDRGAQPQHF
TRBJ2-1 TRBV2 CASSRSGEQFF